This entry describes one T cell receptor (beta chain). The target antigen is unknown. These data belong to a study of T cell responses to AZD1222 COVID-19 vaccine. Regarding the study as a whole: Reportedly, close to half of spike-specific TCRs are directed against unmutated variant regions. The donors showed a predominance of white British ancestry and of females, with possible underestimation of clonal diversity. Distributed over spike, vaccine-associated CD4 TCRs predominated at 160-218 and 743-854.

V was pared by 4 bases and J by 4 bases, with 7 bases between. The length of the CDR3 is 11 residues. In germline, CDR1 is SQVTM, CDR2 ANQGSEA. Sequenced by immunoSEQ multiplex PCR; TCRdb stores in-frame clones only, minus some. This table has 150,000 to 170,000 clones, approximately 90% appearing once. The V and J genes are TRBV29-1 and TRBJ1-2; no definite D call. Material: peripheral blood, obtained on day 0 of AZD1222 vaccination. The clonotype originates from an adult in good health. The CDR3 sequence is CSVGVSYGYTF. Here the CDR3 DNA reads TGCAGCGTTGGGGTTTCCTATGGCTACACCTTC.